The next 8 T cell receptor beta chains were all read from a single sample in a study of OX40 agonist ivuxolimab in advanced cancers. Libraries were constructed by the immunoSEQ multiplex PCR assay. The clones in this table, taken by TCRdb from immuneACCESS, are in-frame only. Not every clone is retained; where verified, under half of the shortfall comes from an unresolved V gene, and the cause of the rest is unknown. The sample has 50,000 to 75,000 clones on record, 80% to 90% of them singletons. The ten largest clones take up 14% of the sample. The input for sequencing was CD4+ or CD8+ T cells sorted from blood, taken in a trial of the OX40 agonist ivuxolimab. These TCRs come from an adult with an advanced solid tumor such as melanoma, head and neck, liver or kidney cancer.

The chain carries TRBV19 and TRBJ2-4, with D possibly matching TRBD1 (6 bases). V gave up 8 bases and J gave up 4 bases, with 12 bases separating them. Germline loops: CDR1 LNHDA, CDR2 SQIVND (reference sequence). This CDR3 has 13 residues. CDR3 region: CASQGGRKNIQYF. DNA of the CDR3: TGTGCCAGTCAAGGGGGTAGGAAAAACATTCAGTACTTC.

The V and J genes are TRBV5-1 and TRBJ2-3; 10 bases are a match to TRBD2. Germline CDR1 reads SGHRS; CDR2 reads YFSETQ. With V trimmed by 4 bases and J by 0 bases, 8 bases remained unmatched. The CDR3 covers 17 residues. The CDR3 DNA reads TGCGCCAGCAGCACCTACTCTAGCGGGGGTAGCACAGATACGCAGTATTTT. It translates to CASSTYSSGGSTDTQYF.

The V call is TRBV7-9, the J call TRBJ2-7; tentative D call: TRBD1 (6 bases). Trimming removed 5 bases from V and 2 bases from J, with 13 bases in between. Germline assignment: CDR1 SEHNR and CDR2 FQNEAQ (reference sequence). This CDR3 is 14 amino acids long. CDR3 region: CASSTLTGTYEQYF. In DNA, the CDR3 is TGTGCCAGCAGCACCCTGACAGGAACCTACGAGCAGTACTTC.

The rearrangement joins TRBV2 to TRBJ1-1, with D tentatively TRBD1 (6 bases). This CDR3 is built from 13 residues. The V and J ends lost 8 bases and 3 bases respectively, with 13 bases between them. Germline CDR1 SNHLY, CDR2 FYNNEI. The DNA for the CDR3 is TGTGCCAGCCTACAGGGAAGTTACACTGAAGCTTTCTTT. Translated, it gives CASLQGSYTEAFF.

The chain employs TRBV10-3 and TRBJ1-2, with D unclear. The germline CDR1 and CDR2 sequences are ENHRY and SYGVKD. The V gene lost 0 bases and the J gene lost 6 bases, with 29 bases spanning the gap. CDR3 length: 20 amino acids. The DNA of the CDR3 is TGTGCCATCAGTGAGTCGATGATCCGACCCCTCGTGTCGGGTATGGATGGCTACACCTTC. This gives the protein CAISESMIRPLVSGMDGYTF.

The CDR3 region is CASSRDDSNQPQHF. CDR3 coding DNA: TGTGCCAGCTCACGGGACGACAGCAATCAGCCCCAGCATTTT. The rearrangement uses TRBV18 and TRBJ1-5, with D possibly TRBD1 on 5 matching bases. The CDR3 is made up of 14 amino acids. From germline, CDR1 is KGHSH and CDR2 LQKENI. V lost 4 bases and J lost 1, with 8 bases in between.

This chain uses TRBV5-4 with TRBJ2-3; 8 bases align to TRBD1. V was pared by 4 bases and J by 4 bases, with 5 bases of the junction left unmatched. Germline loops: CDR1 SGHNT, CDR2 YYREEE (reference sequence). The CDR3 has 14 residues. This CDR3 is CASSLGQEADTQYF. The CDR3 region has the DNA TGTGCCAGCAGCCTGGGACAGGAGGCAGATACGCAGTATTTT.

Details on this clone: Germline and junction disagree at one end, which may indicate a read error. J is TRBJ2-7 and V is TRBV19, with D unresolved. Germline V CDR1 and CDR2: LNHDA, SQIVND (reference sequence). The CDR3 length is 12 residues. The CDR3 DNA sequence: TGTGCCAGCAGTATGGGCGTCTACGAGCAGTACTTC. It yields the protein CASSMGVYEQYF. The complete variable domain, with remaining parts taken from reference TRBV19 and TRBJ2-7, reads DGGITQSPKYLFRKEGQNVTLSCEQNLNHDAMYWYRQDPGQGLRLIYYSQIVNDFQKGDIAEGYSVSREKKESFPLTVTSAQKNPTAFYLCASSMGVYEQYFGPGTRLTVT.